This record concerns one T cell receptor beta chain sequence. Data came from immunoSEQ multiplex PCR; TCRdb stores just in-frame clones and leaves some out. The table lists 100,000 to 150,000 clones, 88% of them singletons. The source of the sample is a study of cytomegalovirus exposure and HLA in healthy donors. This CDR3 has 10 amino acids. With 10 bases removed from V and 0 bases from J, the gap between germline ends came to 3 bases. Germline loops: CDR1 SEHNR, CDR2 FQNEAQ (reference sequence). The genes are TRBV7-9 and TRBJ1-1; D ambiguous. The TCR was taken from a man aged 30 to 45 in good health and CMV-seronegative. What was sequenced was PBMCs. The CDR3 coding sequence is TGTGCCACCATGAACACTGAAGCTTTCTTT. As protein: CATMNTEAFF.